One and the same sample provided the 20 T cell receptor beta chains below, sequenced in a study of T-cell memory formation after mild COVID-19. TCRdb passed the 5' RACE reads through MiXCR, listing each CDR3 protein once. The sample shows 350,000 to 450,000 distinct CDR3 sequences, 20% of them seen only once. Sequenced sample: PBMCs or a T cell subset sorted from them (not recorded which). The source is an adult woman who had mild COVID-19 (a few samples of this study predate the infection). Cell type and time point are not known.

This clonotype was found a few times. The rearrangement uses TRBV6-5 and TRBJ1-4; 7 nucleotides agree with TRBD1. V shed 4 bases and J 4 bases; nucleotides not matched to a gene: 3. Germline values: CDR1 MNHEY, CDR2 SVGAGI. There are 14 residues in the CDR3. The CDR3 spells CASSSGGYNEKLFF. In DNA form, the CDR3 reads TGTGCCAGCAGTTCAGGGGGATATAATGAAAAACTGTTTTTT.

V usage is TRBV7-9 and J usage is TRBJ2-2; 7 bases match TRBD1. CDR1 is SEHNR and CDR2 is FQNEAQ in the germline V gene (reference sequence). J lost 1 base, V lost 0 bases, and 8 bases had no gene match. The CDR3 extends over 18 amino acids. CDR3 residues: CASSLATPDRVNTGELFF. CDR3 DNA sequence: TGTGCCAGCAGCTTAGCAACCCCAGACAGGGTGAACACCGGGGAGCTGTTTTTT.

This clonotype was observed many times. V gene TRBV5-1 combines with J gene TRBJ2-3; D gene uncertain. The CDR3 is 13 amino acids. V was cut by 4 bases and J by 2 bases, with 8 bases left in between. CDR1 is SGHRS, CDR2 YFSETQ, per germline. The CDR3 is CASSPDTTDTQYF. CDR3 DNA: TGCGCCAGCAGCCCTGACACCACAGATACGCAGTATTTT.

The rearrangement links TRBV5-6 to TRBJ2-7, with D possibly being TRBD1 (5 bases). V lost 0 bases to trimming and J lost 5 bases, with 9 bases between them. The CDR3 is 13 residues long. The germline V gene encodes CDR1 SGHDT and CDR2 YYEEEE. CDR3 in amino acids: CASSLVEGDEQYF. DNA for the CDR3: TGTGCCAGCAGCTTGGTCGAAGGGGACGAGCAGTACTTC.

The V gene is TRBV5-8, the J gene TRBJ2-1; D is perhaps TRBD1 (5 bases). V was shortened by 2 bases and J by 9 bases, with 18 bases between the two germline ends. Per germline, CDR1 SGHTS and CDR2 YDEGEE. The CDR3 spans 15 residues. For the CDR3, the DNA is TGTGCCAGCAGCTTTCTAGTGGCCCTTCAGGGTGAGCAGTTCTTC. As protein: CASSFLVALQGEQFF.

This chain uses TRBV7-7 with TRBJ2-3, with TRBD2 matching over 10 bases. The CDR3 extends over 20 amino acids. Losses at the gene ends were 6 bases for V and 0 bases for J; bases not matched to a gene: 18. The germline V gene has CDR1 SSHAT and CDR2 FNYEAQ (reference sequence). CDR3 sequence reads: CASSSLPFSGGSASTDTQYF. The CDR3 nucleotides are TGTGCCAGCAGTTCCCTTCCTTTTAGCGGGGGGTCGGCTAGCACAGATACGCAGTATTTT.

V gene TRBV9 combines with J gene TRBJ1-1; D is unclear. The CDR3 sequence is 15 residues long. CDR1 is SGDLS, CDR2 YYNGEE, per germline. The V end was cut by 4 bases, the J end by 5 bases, with 18 bases between. CDR3 protein: CASSPRLTSGTEAFF. In nucleotides, the CDR3 is TGTGCCAGCAGCCCTCGGTTGACCTCGGGGACTGAAGCTTTCTTT. Full variable domain (remainder filled in from reference TRBV9 and TRBJ1-1): DSGVTQTPKHLITATGQRVTLRCSPRSGDLSVYWYQQSLDQGLQFLIQYYNGEERAKGNILERFSAQQFPDLHSELNLSSLELGDSALYFCASSPRLTSGTEAFFGQGTRLTVV.

This clonotype has only a few counts. The rearrangement joins TRBV4-3 to TRBJ2-7; the match to TRBD2 covers 8 bases. V lost 0 bases to trimming and J lost 5 bases; unmatched junction nucleotides: 12. This CDR3 contains 17 residues. Germline V gene lookup returns CDR1 LGHNA and CDR2 YSLEER. CDR3 nucleotides: TGCGCCAGCAGCCAAGAGGCCCAGCGGGAGCCCCCTAACGAGCAGTACTTC. Its translation is CASSQEAQREPPNEQYF.

This clonotype was detected a few times. The chain is built from TRBV5-1 and TRBJ1-2; TRBD1 aligns across 8 bases. The CDR3 is 14 residues long. CDR1 is SGHRS and CDR2 is YFSETQ in the germline V gene. Unmatched junction bases numbered 4, after V lost 0 bases and J lost 6 bases. The CDR3 coding sequence is TGCGCCAGCAGCTTGGGTGGACAGGGCGATGGCTACACCTTC. It codes for CASSLGGQGDGYTF. The full variable domain, its missing parts supplied by reference TRBV5-1 and TRBJ1-2, is KAGVTQTPRYLIKTRGQQVTLSCSPISGHRSVSWYQQTPGQGLQFLFEYFSETQRNKGNFPGRFSGRQFSNSRSEMNVSTLELGDSALYLCASSLGGQGDGYTFGSGTRLTVV.

This clonotype came up a few times. This chain connects TRBV10-3 to TRBJ2-5; 9 nucleotides line up with TRBD2. V lost 3 bases to trimming and J lost 3 bases; unmatched junction nucleotides: 2. The CDR3 is made up of 14 amino acids. Germline CDR1 is ENHRY and CDR2 is SYGVKD. CDR3 amino acids: CAISDSGGKETQYF. CDR3 DNA: TGTGCCATCAGTGATAGCGGGGGTAAAGAGACCCAGTACTTC.

This clonotype has a handful of counts. CDR3 bases: TGCAGCGTCGCGACTAGCAGCAGCACAGATACGCAGTATTTT. It specifies CSVATSSSTDTQYF. The chain is built from TRBV29-1 and TRBJ2-3; TRBD2 matches 7 bases. The germline CDR1 and CDR2 sequences are SQVTM and ANQGSEA. Losses at the gene ends were 6 bases for V and 0 bases for J; bases not matched to a gene: 6. The CDR3 sequence is 14 residues long.

This clonotype was picked up a small number of times. J is TRBJ2-5 and V is TRBV7-8; 8 nucleotides align to TRBD1. CDR3 size: 14 residues. J lost 6 bases, V lost 4 bases, and 7 bases had no gene match. Germline CDR1 reads SGHVS; CDR2 reads FQNEAQ. CDR3 sequence reads: CASSSDRVGKTQYF. The CDR3 region has the DNA TGTGCCAGCAGCTCGGACAGGGTGGGGAAGACCCAGTACTTC.

This clonotype was seen only a few times. The rearrangement uses TRBV6-1 and TRBJ2-7; 9 positions match TRBD2. Germline V gene data show CDR1 as MNHNS and CDR2 as SASEGT. The CDR3 sequence is 14 residues long. The trim removed 2 bases at V and 3 bases at J, leaving 2 bases unmatched. The CDR3 region is CASSETLAGYEQYF. CDR3 DNA sequence: TGTGCCAGCAGTGAAACACTAGCGGGCTACGAGCAGTACTTC.

This clonotype was counted only a few times. The chain joins TRBV7-9 to TRBJ1-1; D is perhaps TRBD1 (6 bases). CDR1 is SEHNR and CDR2 is FQNEAQ in the germline V gene (reference sequence). Trimming removed 5 bases from V and 1 base from J, with 17 bases in between. The CDR3 length is 16 residues. The CDR3, as DNA: TGTGCCAGCAGCACACCCCACGGGGACAAGAACACTGAAGCTTTCTTT. Residues: CASSTPHGDKNTEAFF.

This clonotype was observed a handful of times. The chain has TRBV7-9 and TRBJ2-4, with D possibly TRBD1 on 6 matching bases. CDR3 length: 15 residues. Germline loops: CDR1 SEHNR, CDR2 FQNEAQ (reference sequence). V was cut by 5 bases and J by 1 base, with 12 bases left in between. The DNA of the CDR3 is TGTGCCAGCAGCCTCGAAGGGGGTGCCAAAAACATTCAGTACTTC. Translation gives CASSLEGGAKNIQYF.

This rearrangement joins TRBV9 to TRBJ2-1; D is unclear. Trimming cost V 6 bases and J 5 bases, with 6 bases left between them. This CDR3 is 11 amino acids long. The germline gives CDR1 SGDLS, CDR2 YYNGEE. CDR3: CASTRDNEQFF. The DNA of the CDR3 is TGTGCCAGCACCCGCGACAATGAGCAGTTCTTC.

The chain couples TRBV7-2 to TRBJ2-2; D gene unclear. V was trimmed by 5 bases and J by 6 bases, leaving 13 bases between them. CDR3 size: 14 residues. CDR1 and CDR2 from the germline V gene are SGHTA and FQGNSA. CDR3 region: CASSEGNRAGELFF. DNA of the CDR3: TGTGCCAGCAGCGAAGGGAATCGGGCCGGGGAGCTGTTTTTT.

V and J are TRBV9 and TRBJ1-2, with a weak D call TRBD1 (6 bases). V lost 3 bases and J 8 bases, leaving 17 bases between the germline ends. Germline loops: CDR1 SGDLS, CDR2 YYNGEE. This CDR3 region has 14 residues. This CDR3 is CASSGDSTGSGYTF. The CDR3 bases are TGTGCCAGCAGCGGAGATTCTACAGGGAGCGGCTACACCTTC.

The rearrangement joins TRBV11-2 to TRBJ2-1; D perhaps matches TRBD2 (5 bases). The V gene's germline CDR1 is SGHAT and CDR2 FQNNGV. The CDR3 spans 13 residues. Trimming pared 5 bases from V and 12 bases from J, leaving 17 bases between. For the CDR3, the DNA is TGTGCCAGCAGCGTGGGAGTCCGAGAGGGGCAGTTCTTC. Translating it yields CASSVGVREGQFF. Looking up the rest from reference TRBV11-2 and TRBJ2-1 gives the full variable domain: EAGVAQSPRYKIIEKRQSVAFWCNPISGHATLYWYQQILGQGPKLLIQFQNNGVVDDSQLPKDRFSAERLKGVDSTLKIQPAKLEDSAVYLCASSVGVREGQFFGPGTRLTVL.

The chain has TRBV20-1 and TRBJ2-7; the D is unclear. The germline V gene has CDR1 DFQATT and CDR2 SNEGSKA (reference sequence). Trimming stripped 0 bases from V and 3 bases from J, with 3 bases between. This CDR3 comprises 11 residues. In DNA, the CDR3 is TGCAGTGCTAGAGATGGCTACGAGCAGTACTTC. It encodes CSARDGYEQYF.